Presented here are 5 T cell receptor beta chains from one specimen sequenced in a study of T cell responses to AZD1222 COVID-19 vaccine. The data were produced by immunoSEQ multiplex PCR, yet TCRdb's version contains in-frame clones alone and is incomplete. The sample holds more than 80,000 clones; roughly 88% are singletons and the top ten take over 20%. Sequences were derived from peripheral blood, sampled on day 0 of AZD1222 vaccination. Source of these receptors: an adult in good health.

A few counts support this clone. This sequence joins TRBV5-4 and TRBJ1-2, with D perhaps matching TRBD1 (6 bases). Germline V gene sequence: CDR1 SGHNT, CDR2 YYREEE (reference sequence). V was clipped by 4 bases and J by 2 bases, with 15 bases between them. The CDR3 has 15 amino acids. CDR3 nucleotides: TGTGCCAGCAGCCATCCGACAGGATCCAACTATGGCTACACCTTC. The encoded protein is CASSHPTGSNYGYTF.

This sequence joins TRBV18 and TRBJ1-3; 9 positions match TRBD1. V shed 3 bases and J 2 bases; nucleotides not matched to a gene: 5. The CDR3 runs to 16 residues. Germline V gene data show CDR1 as KGHSH and CDR2 as LQKENI. The CDR3 sequence is CASSPQQGATGNTIYF. For the CDR3, the DNA is TGTGCCAGCTCACCTCAACAGGGGGCAACTGGAAACACCATATATTTT.

V is TRBV12-5 and J is TRBJ1-5; D not resolved. CDR1 is LGHNT and CDR2 is FRNRAP in the germline V gene. This CDR3 spans 14 amino acids. V was trimmed by 0 bases and J by 6 bases, leaving 9 bases between them. The CDR3 region is CASGLVNIGQPQHF. The CDR3 DNA is TGTGCTAGTGGTTTGGTAAATATCGGTCAGCCCCAGCATTTT.

V and J are TRBV18 and TRBJ2-7; the match to TRBD1 covers 12 bases. Trimming cost V 0 bases and J 6 bases; bases outside gene matches: 12. There are 18 residues in the CDR3. Germline CDR1 reads KGHSH; CDR2 reads LQKENI. CDR3 residues: CASSPPGQGAFRQSEQYF. Written as DNA, the CDR3 is TGTGCCAGCTCACCACCGGGACAGGGGGCTTTTCGGCAGTCCGAGCAGTACTTC.

V usage is TRBV18 and J usage is TRBJ1-2, with 9 bases matching TRBD1. This CDR3 has 16 amino acids. Germline V gene lookup returns CDR1 KGHSH and CDR2 LQKENI. The trim removed 1 base at V and 7 bases at J, leaving 10 bases unmatched. CDR3 in DNA: TGTGCCAGCTCACCACTCGCGATCCCGGGACAGGGTGGCTACACCTTC. This gives the protein CASSPLAIPGQGGYTF.